The 8 T cell receptor beta chains presented below share a single source sample, sequenced in a study of shared clonotypes between healthy human individuals. The repertoire was sequenced with immunoSEQ multiplex PCR; TCRdb's copy has only in-frame clones and lacks some. Among roughly 2,300,000 clones, around 93% were seen once, and the ten largest hold about 0.41%. Sequenced input: naive CD4+ T cells from PBMCs. This sample's subset: CD45RA+ positively selected. Receptors originate from a young man in good health. Some clones in this sample may be carry-over from other donors' samples.

The rearrangement links TRBV15 to TRBJ1-2; possibly TRBD1 for D (5 bases). Between the trimmed V and J ends, which lost 4 bases and 1 base, there was a span of 7 bases. This CDR3 is 13 amino acids long. Per germline, CDR1 LNHNV and CDR2 YYDKDF (reference sequence). The CDR3 sequence is CATSTTVNYGYTF. CDR3 sequence (DNA): TGTGCCACCAGCACGACAGTTAACTATGGCTACACCTTC.

This clone appeared once. The rearrangement links TRBV30 to TRBJ2-3; D is unresolved. Germline V CDR1 and CDR2: GTSNPN, SVGIG (reference sequence). This CDR3 spans 12 amino acids. The V and J ends lost 1 base and 3 bases respectively, with 5 bases between them. The CDR3 loop reads CAWSGRTDTQYF. The DNA for the CDR3 is TGTGCCTGGAGTGGGCGGACAGATACGCAGTATTTT.

The V call is TRBV4-1, the J call TRBJ2-5; D ambiguous. V was pared by 4 bases and J by 6 bases, with 18 bases between. The CDR3 is 15 residues long. Per germline, CDR1 MGHRA and CDR2 YSYEKL. DNA of the CDR3: TGCGCCAGCAGCCCCCCCGGCACGCTGAGGAAGACCCAGTACTTC. The encoded protein is CASSPPGTLRKTQYF.

The chain recombines TRBV27 with TRBJ2-7; 12 bases fit TRBD1. CDR3 length: 17 residues. Germline loops: CDR1 MNHEY, CDR2 SMNVEV (reference sequence). The trim removed 2 bases at V and 1 base at J, leaving 6 bases unmatched. Here the CDR3 reads CASSLRGTGGLSYEQYF. CDR3 bases: TGTGCCAGCAGTTTACGAGGGACAGGGGGCCTTTCCTACGAGCAGTACTTC.

The chain has TRBV7-2 and TRBJ2-1; D gene ambiguous. The germline V and J ends were trimmed by 1 base and 3 bases, with 10 bases remaining between them. Looked up from germline, CDR1 is SGHTA and CDR2 is FQGNSA. The CDR3 is 15 amino acids. The CDR3 region has the DNA TGTGCCAGCAGCTTAGATACGCGGATCTACAATGAGCAGTTCTTC. This encodes CASSLDTRIYNEQFF.

The chain couples TRBV18 to TRBJ1-2; D unresolved. There are 13 residues in the CDR3. Germline V gene sequence: CDR1 KGHSH, CDR2 LQKENI. Between the trimmed V and J ends, which lost 9 bases and 2 bases, there was a span of 13 bases. CDR3 region: CASKLDLNYGYTF. CDR3 nucleotide sequence: TGTGCCAGTAAGCTGGACCTAAACTATGGCTACACCTTC.

This chain uses TRBV30 with TRBJ2-1; TRBD2 agrees at 10 bases. The J segment lost 3 bases and the V segment lost 0 bases, leaving 2 bases of the junction unmatched. CDR3 size: 15 residues. The germline V gene encodes CDR1 GTSNPN and CDR2 SVGIG (reference sequence). The chain's CDR3 is CAWSVSSGGYNEQFF. The CDR3 region has the DNA TGTGCCTGGAGTGTGTCTAGCGGGGGCTACAATGAGCAGTTCTTC.

Concerning this clone itself: The sample holds other DNA sequences that translate to the same CDR3. The chain employs TRBV5-1 and TRBJ2-5, with a tentative D call TRBD1 (6 bases). The germline gives CDR1 SGHRS, CDR2 YFSETQ. V dropped 3 bases and J dropped 0 bases, with 6 bases sitting between them. The length of the CDR3 is 13 residues. The CDR3 DNA follows: TGCGCCAGCAGCTGGACAGACCAAGAGACCCAGTACTTC. Residues: CASSWTDQETQYF.